The next 6 T cell receptor beta chains were all read from a single sample in a study of PD-1 blockade in mismatch repair-deficient tumors. TCRdb keeps only in-frame clones here, not all; method: immunoSEQ multiplex PCR. This table holds roughly 120,000 clones, around nine tenths found once. The input for sequencing was peripheral blood, taken approximately 69 weeks after starting pembrolizumab. Every receptor here comes from an adult with mismatch repair-deficient cancer.

The chain couples TRBV25-1 to TRBJ2-5; 7 bases are shared with TRBD2. J lost 1 base, V lost 8 bases, and 7 bases had no gene match. The CDR3 contains 14 residues. Germline-derived CDR1 and CDR2 are MGHDK and SYGVNS. CDR3 coding DNA: TGTGCCAGCGATCCCGGCGGGGGCCAAGAGACCCAGTACTTC. It specifies CASDPGGGQETQYF.

The J gene is TRBJ2-1, the V gene TRBV27; D gene uncertain. The CDR3 is made up of 15 amino acids. Germline lookup yields CDR1 MNHEY and CDR2 SMNVEV (reference sequence). V lost 2 bases and J 0 bases, leaving 8 bases between the germline ends. CDR3 loop: CASSLVGSSYNEQFF. The DNA for the CDR3 is TGTGCCAGCAGTTTAGTCGGGTCCTCCTACAATGAGCAGTTCTTC.

The rearrangement links TRBV4-1 to TRBJ1-2; 7 nucleotides align to TRBD1. V shed 5 bases, J shed 3 bases, and the junction held 3 bases outside the gene matches. Germline lookup yields CDR1 MGHRA and CDR2 YSYEKL. The CDR3 is 13 amino acids. The CDR3 DNA is TGCGCCAGCAGCGAACAGGGGTACTATGGCTACACCTTC. As protein: CASSEQGYYGYTF.

This clone was observed a handful of times. V and J are TRBV28 and TRBJ1-1, with a weak D call TRBD1 (5 bases). Germline V lookup: CDR1 MDHEN, CDR2 SYDVKM. This CDR3 contains 16 residues. V was shortened by 3 bases and J by 5 bases, with 19 bases between the two germline ends. The CDR3 DNA reads as TGTGCCAGCAGTTTTAGCCCCCCAGGGACGGGGACTGAAGCTTTCTTT. Encoded protein: CASSFSPPGTGTEAFF. Together with reference TRBV28 and TRBJ1-1, the CDR3 gives the full variable domain: DVKVTQSSRYLVKRTGEKVFLECVQDMDHENMFWYRQDPGLGLRLIYFSYDVKMKEKGDIPEGYSVSREKKERFSLILESASTNQTSMYLCASSFSPPGTGTEAFFGQGTRLTVV.

A single count supports this clone. The rearrangement links TRBV4-2 to TRBJ2-7; TRBD2 agrees at 10 bases. Germline CDR1 is LGHNA and CDR2 is YNFKEQ. V trimming: 4 bases; J trimming: 0 bases; junction bases outside the gene matches: 6. This CDR3 spans 16 amino acids. Here the CDR3 reads CASSLAGGPSSYEQYF. The CDR3 DNA reads as TGTGCCAGCAGCCTAGCGGGAGGACCGAGCTCCTACGAGCAGTACTTC.

The chain links TRBV10-2 to TRBJ1-5, with 8 positions matching TRBD1. This CDR3 has 19 amino acids. Trimming took 0 bases from V and 0 from J; bases not matched to a gene: 10. Germline values: CDR1 WSHSY, CDR2 SAAADI. This chain's CDR3 is CASSESPGQEPYSNQPQHF. The CDR3 DNA is TGCGCCAGCAGTGAGTCCCCGGGACAGGAACCCTATAGCAATCAGCCCCAGCATTTT.